Given below is one T cell receptor beta chain in context. The antigen is not known. Using immunoSEQ multiplex PCR, the repertoire was profiled, and TCRdb retains in-frame clones only, with some absent. The data contain 350,000 or so clones, roughly 88% of them seen just once; the ten biggest clones take up around 0.84%. The sample originates from a study of cytomegalovirus exposure and HLA in healthy donors. Study results and limitations: Investigators reported around 150 TCR beta chains as tied to cytomegalovirus.

The CDR3 is 15 residues long. The receptor was derived from a young woman in good health and CMV-seronegative. The specimen sequenced was PBMCs. The chain has TRBV21-1 and TRBJ2-1; no DNA check was done on the table's D call, TRBD2. TRBV21-1 is tagged as a pseudogene. CDR3 loop: CASSTKRTSGNEQFF. As DNA, the CDR3 is TGTGCCAGCAGCACAAAAAGGACTAGCGGGAATGAGCAGTTCTTC.